Listed below are T cell receptor beta chains from one sample, sequenced in a study of PD-1 blockade in mismatch repair-deficient tumors. The table came from immunoSEQ multiplex PCR; TCRdb's copy has only in-frame clones and leaves some out. The table includes 75,000 to 80,000 clones, roughly 80% detected once. This sample comprised peripheral blood, obtained 44 weeks after starting pembrolizumab. These receptor sequences come from an adult with mismatch repair-deficient cancer. Each CDR3 is given with its conserved first and last residue. A D gene is named only where the DNA matches it firmly. Not every row has a clone size; where given, it reads once, few, many or a size class.

len	v_gene	j_gene	abundance	d_gene	CDR3aa	CDR3nt
15	TRBV4-1	TRBJ2-7	few	TRBD2	CASSSTSGSSYEQYF	TGCGCCAGCAGCTCCACTAGCGGGTCCTCCTACGAGCAGTACTTC
14	TRBV28	TRBJ2-5	-	-	CASSVGLGINSQYF	TGTGCCAGCAGTGTGGGGCTAGGGATTAATTCCCAGTACTTC
15	TRBV6-5	TRBJ1-4	-	-	CASSLAGGSNEKLFF	TGTGCCAGCAGCCTCGCGGGGGGGTCTAATGAAAAACTGTTTTTT
18	TRBV23-1	TRBJ2-7	-	TRBD1	CASSQKGAGTEKSYEQYF	TGCGCCAGCAGTCAGAAGGGAGCCGGGACAGAGAAATCCTACGAGCAGTACTTC
16	TRBV4-2	TRBJ2-3	-	TRBD2	CASSTRLAGETDTQYF	TGTGCCAGCAGCACGCGACTAGCGGGAGAGACAGATACGCAGTATTTT
14	TRBV25-1	TRBJ2-7	-	TRBD2	CASSVGGSHYEQYF	TGTGCCAGCAGTGTTGGCGGGAGCCACTACGAGCAGTACTTC
15	TRBV7-2	TRBJ2-7	-	TRBD2	CASSSVGLGRYEQYF	TGTGCCAGCAGCTCAGTAGGACTAGGGCGCTACGAGCAGTACTTC
13	TRBV14	TRBJ1-4	-	-	CASRSGPAEKLFF	TGTGCCAGCAGGTCAGGACCGGCCGAAAAACTGTTTTTT
15	TRBV27	TRBJ2-1	-	TRBD2	CASRGLAGAYNEQFF	TGTGCCAGCCGCGGACTAGCGGGAGCCTACAATGAGCAGTTCTTC
15	TRBV13	TRBJ2-3	-	TRBD2	CASGRGISSTDTQYF	TGTGCCAGCGGGAGGGGAATTTCTAGCACAGATACGCAGTATTTT